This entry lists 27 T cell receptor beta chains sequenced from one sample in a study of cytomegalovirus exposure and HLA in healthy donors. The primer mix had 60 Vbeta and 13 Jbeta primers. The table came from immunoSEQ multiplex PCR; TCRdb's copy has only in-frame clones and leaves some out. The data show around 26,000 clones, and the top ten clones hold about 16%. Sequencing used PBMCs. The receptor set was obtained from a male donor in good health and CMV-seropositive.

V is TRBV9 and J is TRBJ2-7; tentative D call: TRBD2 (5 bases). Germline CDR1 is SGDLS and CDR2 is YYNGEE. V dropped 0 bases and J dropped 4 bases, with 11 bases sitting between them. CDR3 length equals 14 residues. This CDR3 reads CASSVGGSSYEQYF. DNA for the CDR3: TGTGCCAGCAGCGTAGGAGGGAGCAGTTACGAGCAGTACTTC.

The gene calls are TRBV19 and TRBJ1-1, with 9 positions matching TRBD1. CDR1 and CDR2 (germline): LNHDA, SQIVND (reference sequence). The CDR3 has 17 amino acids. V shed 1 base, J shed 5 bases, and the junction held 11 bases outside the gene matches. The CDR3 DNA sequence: TGTGCCAGTAGTATAGCACGGGGACAGGGTAAGGGGACTGAAGCTTTCTTT. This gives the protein CASSIARGQGKGTEAFF.

CDR3 DNA sequence: TGCGCCAGCAGCCAAGAGACGGGTAGGGGGGAGACCCAGTACTTC. It translates to CASSQETGRGETQYF. V gene TRBV4-3 combines with J gene TRBJ2-5; a weak D match, TRBD1 (6 bases). CDR1 and CDR2 from the germline V gene are LGHNA and YSLEER. CDR3 length equals 15 residues. V lost 0 bases, J lost 5 bases, and 13 bases lay in between.

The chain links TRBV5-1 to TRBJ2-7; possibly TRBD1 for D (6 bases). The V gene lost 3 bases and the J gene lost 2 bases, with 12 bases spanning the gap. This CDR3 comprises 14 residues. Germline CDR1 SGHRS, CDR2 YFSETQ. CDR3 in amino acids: CASSSSPGAYEQYF. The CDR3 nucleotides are TGCGCCAGCAGCTCGTCGCCAGGGGCCTACGAGCAGTACTTC.

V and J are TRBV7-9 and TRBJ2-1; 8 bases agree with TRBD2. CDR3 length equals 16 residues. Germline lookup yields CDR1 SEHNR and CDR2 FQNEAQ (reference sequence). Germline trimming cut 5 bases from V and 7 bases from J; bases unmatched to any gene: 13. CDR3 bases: TGTGCCAGCAGCCCGAGCGGGAGAGGGGGGGGTAATGAGCAGTTCTTC. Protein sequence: CASSPSGRGGGNEQFF.

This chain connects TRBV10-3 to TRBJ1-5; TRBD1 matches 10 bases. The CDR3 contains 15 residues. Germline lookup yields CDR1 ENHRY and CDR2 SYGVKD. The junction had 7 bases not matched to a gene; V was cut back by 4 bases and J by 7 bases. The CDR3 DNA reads TGTGCCATCAGTGCAGGGACAGGGGTTGAACAGCCCCAGCATTTT. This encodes CAISAGTGVEQPQHF.

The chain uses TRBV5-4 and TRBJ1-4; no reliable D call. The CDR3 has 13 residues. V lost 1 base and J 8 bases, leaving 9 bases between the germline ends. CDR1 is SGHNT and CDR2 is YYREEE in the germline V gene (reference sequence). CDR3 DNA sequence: TGTGCCAGCAGCTTGCGAGGGATCGAAAAACTGTTTTTT. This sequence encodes CASSLRGIEKLFF.

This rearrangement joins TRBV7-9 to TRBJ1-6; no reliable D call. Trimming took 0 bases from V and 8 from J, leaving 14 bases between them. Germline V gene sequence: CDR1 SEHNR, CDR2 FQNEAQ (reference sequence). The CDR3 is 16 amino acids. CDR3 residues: CASSLALGSGDSPLHF. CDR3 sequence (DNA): TGTGCCAGCAGCTTAGCGCTCGGGAGTGGGGATTCACCCCTCCACTTT.

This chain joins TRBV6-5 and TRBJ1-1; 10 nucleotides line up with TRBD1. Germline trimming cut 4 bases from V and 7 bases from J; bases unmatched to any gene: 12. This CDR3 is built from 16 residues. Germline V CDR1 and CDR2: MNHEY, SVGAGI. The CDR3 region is CASSSLRTGGLVEAFF. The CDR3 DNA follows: TGTGCCAGCAGTTCCCTGAGGACAGGGGGATTAGTTGAAGCTTTCTTT.

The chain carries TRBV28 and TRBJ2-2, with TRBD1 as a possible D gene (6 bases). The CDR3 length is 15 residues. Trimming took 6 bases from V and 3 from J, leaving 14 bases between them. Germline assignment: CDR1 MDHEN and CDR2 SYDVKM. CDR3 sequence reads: CASRPRGIDTGELFF. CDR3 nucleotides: TGTGCCAGCAGGCCCAGGGGAATAGACACCGGGGAGCTGTTTTTT.

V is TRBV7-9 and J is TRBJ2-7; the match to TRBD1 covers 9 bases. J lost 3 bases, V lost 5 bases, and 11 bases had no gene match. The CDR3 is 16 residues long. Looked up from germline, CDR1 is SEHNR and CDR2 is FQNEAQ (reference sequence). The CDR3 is CASSAQTPDRGYEQYF. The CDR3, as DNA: TGTGCCAGCAGCGCACAGACACCGGACAGGGGCTACGAGCAGTACTTC. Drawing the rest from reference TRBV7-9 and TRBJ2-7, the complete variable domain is DTGVSQNPRHKITKRGQNVTFRCDPISEHNRLYWYRQTLGQGPEFLTYFQNEAQLEKSRLLSDRFSAERPKGSFSTLEIQRTEQGDSAMYLCASSAQTPDRGYEQYFGPGTRLTVT.

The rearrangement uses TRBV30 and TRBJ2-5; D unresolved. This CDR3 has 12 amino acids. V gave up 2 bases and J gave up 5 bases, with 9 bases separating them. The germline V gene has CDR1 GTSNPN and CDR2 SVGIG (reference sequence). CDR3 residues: CAWSPGSETQYF. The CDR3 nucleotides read TGTGCCTGGAGTCCGGGTTCCGAGACCCAGTACTTC. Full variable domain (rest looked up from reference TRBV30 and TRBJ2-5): SQTIHQWPATLVQPVGSPLSLECTVEGTSNPNLYWYRQAAGRGLQLLFYSVGIGQISSEVPQNLSASRPQDRQFILSSKKLLLSDSGFYLCAWSPGSETQYFGPGTRLLVL.

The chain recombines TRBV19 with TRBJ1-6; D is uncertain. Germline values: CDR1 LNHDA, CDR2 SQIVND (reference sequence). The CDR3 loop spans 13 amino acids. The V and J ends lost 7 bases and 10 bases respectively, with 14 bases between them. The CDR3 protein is CASTREGESPLHF. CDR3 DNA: TGTGCCAGTACCCGGGAGGGTGAGTCACCCCTCCACTTT.

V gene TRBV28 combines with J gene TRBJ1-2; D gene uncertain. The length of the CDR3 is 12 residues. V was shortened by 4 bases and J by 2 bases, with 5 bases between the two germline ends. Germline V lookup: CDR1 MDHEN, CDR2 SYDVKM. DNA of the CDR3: TGTGCCAGCAGTTCACAGAACTATGGCTACACCTTC. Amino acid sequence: CASSSQNYGYTF.

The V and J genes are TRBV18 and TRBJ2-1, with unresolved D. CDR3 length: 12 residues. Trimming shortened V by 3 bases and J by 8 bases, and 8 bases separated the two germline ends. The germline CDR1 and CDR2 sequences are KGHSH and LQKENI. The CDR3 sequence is CASSPLSHEQFF. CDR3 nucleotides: TGTGCCAGCTCACCTTTGAGTCATGAGCAGTTCTTC.

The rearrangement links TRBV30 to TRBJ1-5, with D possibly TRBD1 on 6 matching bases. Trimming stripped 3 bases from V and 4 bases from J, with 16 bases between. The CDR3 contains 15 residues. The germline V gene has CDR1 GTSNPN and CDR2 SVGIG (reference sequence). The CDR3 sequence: CAWSARGGTNQPQHF. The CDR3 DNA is TGTGCCTGGAGCGCCCGCGGGGGGACAAATCAGCCCCAGCATTTT.

CDR3 coding DNA: TGCGCCAGCAGCTCGACTACAACTAATGAAAAACTGTTTTTT. It is translated as CASSSTTTNEKLFF. This chain links TRBV5-1 with TRBJ1-4; D gene ambiguous. Deletions cut 3 bases from V and 0 bases from J, with 6 bases between. Germline-derived CDR1 and CDR2 are SGHRS and YFSETQ. This CDR3 is built from 14 residues.

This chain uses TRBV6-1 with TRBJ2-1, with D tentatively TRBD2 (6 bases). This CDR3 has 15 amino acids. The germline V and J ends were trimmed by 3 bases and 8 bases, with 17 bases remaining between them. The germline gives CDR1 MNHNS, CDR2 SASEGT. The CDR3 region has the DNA TGTGCCAGCAGTGATAAGGCTAGCGCCGCGGATGAGCAGTTCTTC. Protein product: CASSDKASAADEQFF.

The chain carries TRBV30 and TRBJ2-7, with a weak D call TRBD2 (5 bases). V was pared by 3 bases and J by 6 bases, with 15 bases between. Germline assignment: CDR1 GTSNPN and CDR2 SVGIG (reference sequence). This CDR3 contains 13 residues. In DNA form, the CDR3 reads TGTGCCTGGAGCTCGGGGATTACCAGCGAGCAGTACTTC. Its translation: CAWSSGITSEQYF.

CDR3 sequence (DNA): TGTGCCAGCAGCTTGGGGACAGTTGCCTACGAGCAGTACTTC. Translating gives CASSLGTVAYEQYF. The chain employs TRBV5-6 and TRBJ2-7; D possibly corresponds to TRBD1 (6 bases). Deletions cut 0 bases from V and 2 bases from J, with 9 bases between. The CDR3 is 14 amino acids. CDR1 SGHDT and CDR2 YYEEEE come from the germline V gene.

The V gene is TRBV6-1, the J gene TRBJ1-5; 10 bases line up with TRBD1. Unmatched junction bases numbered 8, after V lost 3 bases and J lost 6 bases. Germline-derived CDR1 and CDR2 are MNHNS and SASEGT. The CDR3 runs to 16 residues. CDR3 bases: TGTGCCAGCAGTGAGGAGACCGGGACAGGGGTTCAGCCCCAGCATTTT. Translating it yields CASSEETGTGVQPQHF.

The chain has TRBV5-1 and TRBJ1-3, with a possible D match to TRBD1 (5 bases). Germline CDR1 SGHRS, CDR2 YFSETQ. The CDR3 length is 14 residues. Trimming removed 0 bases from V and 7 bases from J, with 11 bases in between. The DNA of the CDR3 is TGCGCCAGCAGCTTGGCCCTAGGGGCGAACACCATATATTTT. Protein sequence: CASSLALGANTIYF.

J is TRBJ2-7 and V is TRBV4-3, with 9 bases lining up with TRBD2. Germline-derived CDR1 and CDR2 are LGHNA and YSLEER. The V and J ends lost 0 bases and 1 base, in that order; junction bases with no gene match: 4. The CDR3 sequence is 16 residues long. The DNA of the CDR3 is TGCGCCAGCAGCCAAGATAAGGCGGGAGGGTCCTACGAGCAGTACTTC. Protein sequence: CASSQDKAGGSYEQYF.

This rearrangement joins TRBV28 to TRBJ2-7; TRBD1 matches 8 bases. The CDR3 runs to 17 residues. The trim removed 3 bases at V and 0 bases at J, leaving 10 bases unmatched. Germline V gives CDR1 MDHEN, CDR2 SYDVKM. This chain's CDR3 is CASSFQIAGTGSYEQYF. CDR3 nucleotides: TGTGCCAGCAGTTTCCAAATAGCCGGGACAGGCTCCTACGAGCAGTACTTC.

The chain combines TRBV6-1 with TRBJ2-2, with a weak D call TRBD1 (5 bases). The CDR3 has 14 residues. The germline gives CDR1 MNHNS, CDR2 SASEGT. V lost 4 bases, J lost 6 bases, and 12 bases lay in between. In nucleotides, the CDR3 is TGTGCCAGCAGTGTTATGCAGGGTCCCGGGGAGCTGTTTTTT. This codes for CASSVMQGPGELFF.

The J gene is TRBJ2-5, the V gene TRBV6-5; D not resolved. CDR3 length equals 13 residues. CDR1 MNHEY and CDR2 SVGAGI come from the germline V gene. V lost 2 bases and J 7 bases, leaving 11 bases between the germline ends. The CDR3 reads CASSYIVLRTQYF. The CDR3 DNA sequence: TGTGCCAGCAGTTACATCGTCCTTCGGACCCAGTACTTC.

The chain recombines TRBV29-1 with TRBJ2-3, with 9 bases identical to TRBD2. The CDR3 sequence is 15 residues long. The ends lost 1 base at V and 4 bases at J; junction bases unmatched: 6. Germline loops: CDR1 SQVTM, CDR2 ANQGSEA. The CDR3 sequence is CSVEGLAGPPDTQYF. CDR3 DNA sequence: TGCAGCGTTGAAGGGCTAGCGGGACCCCCAGATACGCAGTATTTT.